This TCR beta chain was obtained from a study of immune characterization of retroperitoneal liposarcoma. From the PCR reads, TCRdb called clonotypes with MiXCR, one entry per CDR3 protein. The table lists thousands of distinct CDR3 sequences, 35% to 45% of them singletons, with about 38% in the top ten. The CDR3 spans 16 residues. The germline CDR1 and CDR2 sequences are MNHNY and SVGAGI (reference sequence). The ends were cut back, 4 bases at V and 13 bases at J, with 26 bases in the middle. The specimen sequenced was tumor tissue. The origin of this receptor is a male donor with retroperitoneal liposarcoma. J is TRBJ2-1 and V is TRBV6-6; TRBD1 or TRBD2 may be the D gene (5 bases each). The CDR3 is CASSSGAFPYGETQFF. The CDR3 DNA is TGTGCCAGCAGTTCTGGGGCCTTTCCCTACGGGGAGACCCAGTTCTTC.